This T cell receptor beta chain was sequenced for a study of circulating CD8 cells and anti-PD-1 response in melanoma (dated by TCRdb to about 2020). In the study overall: Nivolumab was administered to patients intravenously at 3 mg/kg every 2 weeks. Of the approximately 13 patients in the melanoma cohort, anti-PD-1 was received as first-line therapy by seven patients, and prior targeted therapy or immunotherapy had been received by six patients. Patients with complete or partial responses were classified as responders; those with stable or progressive disease (RECIST v1.1) as non-responders. The TCR repertoire analysis included roughly eleven melanoma patients, of whom 7 were non-responders and 4 were responders. PD-1 on on-treatment samples was detected using a biotinylated anti-human IgG4 antibody.

By its share of the sample, this clonotype is large (0.1 to 1%). Its antigen specificity is not known. Base qualities are not at hand, and no much larger clone is one base apart. From cysteine to phenylalanine, the CDR3 is 14 amino acids long. The retained sequence is limited to the CDR3, 42 bases, with the frame set at the first base. From the germline V gene, CDR1 is MRHNA and CDR2 is SNTAGT. Here V drops 6 bases and J drops 2 bases, and the junction holds 4 bases not matched to any gene. Reads for this sample came from a NextSeq 500. The QIAseq Immune Repertoire RNA Library Kit, Human TCR Panel was used to prepare TCR libraries from approximately 16 ng of total RNA. Sequencing of the TCR libraries was done on an Illumina NextSeq with a Mid Output V2 kit and asymmetric 261x41 paired-end reads. Every TCR library was diluted down to roughly 4 nM, then pooled, denatured and loaded at approximately 1 pM. On the study's bioinformatics: TCR FASTQ files were processed in the QIAGEN GeneGlobe Data Analysis Center, and downstream analysis was performed in R 3.5.2. Clonality was calculated as one minus the Shannon entropy normalized by the log of the number of unique productive sequences. Within each subset, Fisher exact tests at 5% FDR identified TRA or TRB clonotypes differing in abundance between baseline and M1. Differentially abundant clonotypes were categorized as emerging, expanding, contracting or non-expanding/contracting. Repertoire overlap between patients was measured with Morisita's overlap index. TCRdb ran its own pipeline on the public reads, namely fastp trimming at Q25 and MiXCR clone calling, and kept in-frame beta chains. Under each unique CDR3 protein, matching rows form one entry showing the most common genes and DNA. The V and J calls come from TCRdb's annotation, not from the publication. The sample yields 650 to 800 distinct CDR3 sequences; around 7% were counted once. The top ten clones comprise around 20% of the sample.

Four subsets defined by PD-1 and/or TIGIT were sorted from live CD3+CD8+TCRalphabeta+ cells on a BD FACSAria II cell sorter. Circulating CD8 T cells were sorted into four subsets by PD-1 and TIGIT expression to characterize their relevance to anti-PD-1 therapy response. For every sorted CD8 T-cell subset, sequencing covered both the TCR alpha and the TCR beta chains. Peripheral blood was collected before the first anti-PD-1 injection, after two injections and after four injections. PBMCs were isolated immediately by Ficoll gradient centrifugation. Until use, PBMCs were stored frozen in liquid nitrogen in RPMI containing approximately 20% FCS and 10% DMSO. After thawing, PBMCs were stained with a viability dye plus antibodies against CD3, CD8alpha, TCRalphabeta, PD-1 and TIGIT. Total RNA was extracted with the RNeasy Kit, and every sample reached a RIN above 7. What the work shows at the level of the full study, not this receptor alone: Diversity was greatest in the DNEG repertoire, PD-1 and DPOS had similar and higher clonality, and TIGIT repertoires had the lowest diversity. Both treatment-naive and previously treated patients were included in the cohort, and this mixing was noted by the authors as something that could influence results. Since no tumor material could be accessed, the researchers instead assessed tumor reactivity using peptide assays on expanded sorted subsets. The published TCR repertoire comparisons relied only on baseline and M1 samples from a small cohort that had few responders. Because material was limited, experiments were generally done without replicates. Repertoires were largely private between subsets, with under 7% of TRB clonotypes shared at M1; sharing was highest between DPOS and TIGIT.

The sequence was collected from a human donor with melanoma. The sample was CD8+ T cells from PBMCs, taken at baseline or after one month of anti-PD-1 therapy (not recorded which). The rearranged segments are TRBV6-4 and TRBJ2-3, with 8 junctional bases fitting TRBD2. The DNA sequence reads TGTGCCAGCAGCGAGCGGGGGACCACAGATACGCAGTATTTT. Its translation is CASSERGTTDTQYF.